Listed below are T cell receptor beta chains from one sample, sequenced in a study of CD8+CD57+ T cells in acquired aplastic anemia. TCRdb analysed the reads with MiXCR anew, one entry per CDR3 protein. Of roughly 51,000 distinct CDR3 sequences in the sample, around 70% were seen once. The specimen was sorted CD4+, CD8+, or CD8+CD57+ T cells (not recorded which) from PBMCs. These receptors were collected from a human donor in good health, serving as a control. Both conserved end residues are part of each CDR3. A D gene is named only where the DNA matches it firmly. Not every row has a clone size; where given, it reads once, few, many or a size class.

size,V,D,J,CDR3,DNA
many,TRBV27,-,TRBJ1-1,CASHSSGLEAFF,TGTGCCAGCCATTCCTCTGGGCTTGAAGCTTTCTTT
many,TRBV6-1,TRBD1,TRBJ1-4,CASSEGPTGGEKLFF,TGTGCCAGCAGTGAAGGACCCACAGGGGGCGAAAAACTGTTTTTT
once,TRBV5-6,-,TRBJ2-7,CASSLATVGYEQYF,TGTGCCAGCAGCCTGGCTACCGTTGGCTACGAGCAGTACTTC
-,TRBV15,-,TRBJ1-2,CATSRDDGYTF,TGTGCCACCAGCAGAGATGATGGCTACACCTTC
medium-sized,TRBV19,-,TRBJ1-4,CASSIDANEKLFF,TGTGCCAGTAGTATTGACGCTAATGAAAAACTGTTTTTT
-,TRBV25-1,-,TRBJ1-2,CASSDPGSPSFPWGYTF,TGTGCCAGCAGTGATCCAGGGAGCCCCTCATTCCCATGGGGCTACACCTTC
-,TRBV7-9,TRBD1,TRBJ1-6,CASSLPGQGASPLHF,TGTGCCAGCAGCTTGCCTGGACAGGGGGCTTCACCCCTCCACTTT
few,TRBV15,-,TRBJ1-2,CATSRYNDGGGGYTF,TGTGCCACCAGCAGATATAATGACGGAGGGGGTGGCTACACCTTC
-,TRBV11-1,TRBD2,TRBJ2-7,CASSYGLAGVGSYEQYF,TGTGCCAGCAGCTACGGACTAGCGGGAGTGGGCTCCTACGAGCAGTACTTC
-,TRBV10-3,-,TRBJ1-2,CAISESGQPYGYTF,TGTGCCATCAGTGAGTCGGGCCAGCCCTATGGCTACACCTTC
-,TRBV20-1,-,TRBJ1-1,CSARALGLAAFF,TGCAGTGCTAGAGCGTTGGGGTTGGCGGCTTTCTTT
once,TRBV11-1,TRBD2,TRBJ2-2,CAGSLAVTSGNTGELFF,TGTGCCGGCAGCCTAGCGGTGACTAGCGGGAACACCGGGGAGCTGTTTTTT